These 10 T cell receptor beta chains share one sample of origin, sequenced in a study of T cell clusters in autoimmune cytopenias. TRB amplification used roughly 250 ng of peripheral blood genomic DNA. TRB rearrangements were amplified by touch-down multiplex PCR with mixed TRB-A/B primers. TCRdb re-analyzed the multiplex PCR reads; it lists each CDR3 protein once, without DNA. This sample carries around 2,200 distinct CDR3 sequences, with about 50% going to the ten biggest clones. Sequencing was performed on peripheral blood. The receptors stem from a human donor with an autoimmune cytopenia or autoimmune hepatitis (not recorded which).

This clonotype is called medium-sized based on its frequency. The CDR3 region is CASSYSRRSSSYNEQFF. The gene calls are TRBV6-5 and TRBJ2-1. Germline V gene lookup returns CDR1 MNHEY and CDR2 SVGAGI. The CDR3 extends over 17 amino acids.

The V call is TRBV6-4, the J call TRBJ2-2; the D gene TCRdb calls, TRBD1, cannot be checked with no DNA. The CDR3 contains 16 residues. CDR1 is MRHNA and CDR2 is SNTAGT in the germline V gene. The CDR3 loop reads CANSDRPGGGTGELFF.

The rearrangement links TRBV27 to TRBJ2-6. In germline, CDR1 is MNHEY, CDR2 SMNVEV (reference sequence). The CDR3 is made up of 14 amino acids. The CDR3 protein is CASSSFSGANVLTF.

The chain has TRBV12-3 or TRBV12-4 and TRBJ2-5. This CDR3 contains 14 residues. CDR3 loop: CASSLVVVRETQYF.

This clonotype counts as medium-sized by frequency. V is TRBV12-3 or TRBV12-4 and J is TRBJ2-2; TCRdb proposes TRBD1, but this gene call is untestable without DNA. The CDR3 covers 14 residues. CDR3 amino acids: CASTSDRETGELFF.

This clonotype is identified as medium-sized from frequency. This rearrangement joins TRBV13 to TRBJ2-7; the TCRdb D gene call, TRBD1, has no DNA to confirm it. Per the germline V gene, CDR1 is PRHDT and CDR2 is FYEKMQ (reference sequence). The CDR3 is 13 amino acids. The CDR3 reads CASSDGQGGERYF. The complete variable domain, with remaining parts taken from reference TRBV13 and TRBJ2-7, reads AAGVIQSPRHLIKEKRETATLKCYPIPRHDTVYWYQQGPGQDPQFLISFYEKMQSDKGSIPDRFSAQQFSDYHSELNMSSLELGDSALYFCASSDGQGGERYFGPGTRLTVT.

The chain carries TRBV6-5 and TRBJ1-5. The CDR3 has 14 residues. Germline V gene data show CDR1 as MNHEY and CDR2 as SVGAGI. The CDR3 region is CASSGHRWDQPQHF.

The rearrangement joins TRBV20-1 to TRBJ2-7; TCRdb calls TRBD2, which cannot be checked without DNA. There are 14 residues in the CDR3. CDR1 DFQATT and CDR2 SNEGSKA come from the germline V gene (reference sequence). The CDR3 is CSARGIAGAYEQYF.

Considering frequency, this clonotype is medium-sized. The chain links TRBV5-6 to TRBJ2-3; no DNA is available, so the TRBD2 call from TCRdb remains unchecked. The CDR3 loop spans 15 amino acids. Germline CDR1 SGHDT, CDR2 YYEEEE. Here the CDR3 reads CASSLAGPGPDTQYF.

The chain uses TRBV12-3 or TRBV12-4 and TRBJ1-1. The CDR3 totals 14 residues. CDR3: CASSYAGGIAEAFF.